The subject of this entry is one T cell receptor (beta chain). The authors loaded 200 ng DNA, roughly 27,000 T cell genomes, into sorted-subset replicate PCRs. The assay was immunoSEQ multiplex PCR, and TCRdb's table has in-frame clones only and misses some. The repertoire holds over a million clones, with about 98.5% as singletons. The sample originates from a study of shared clonotypes between healthy human individuals. Across the study: The plates for each donor numbered three CD4 naive, three CD4 memory, two CD8 naive and one CD8 memory.

Recent acute infections and vaccinations were absent in the healthy HIV-negative adult donors. The sequence was obtained from a man under 40 in good health. The sample taken for sequencing was naive CD4+ T cells sorted from blood. Subset described: CD45RA+ positively selected.

CDR3 region: CASRLTGLAGREQYF. The CDR3 region has the DNA TGTGCCAGCAGGCTAACGGGACTAGCGGGGCGTGAGCAGTACTTC. The rearrangement joins TRBV27 to TRBJ2-7; TRBD2 matches at 13 bases. Losses at the gene ends were 6 bases for V and 7 bases for J; bases not matched to a gene: 9. CDR3 size: 15 residues. CDR1 and CDR2 (germline): MNHEY, SMNVEV (reference sequence).